Described below is a single T cell receptor (beta chain) sequence and its context. This specimen comes from a study of T cell changes during pregnancy in multiple sclerosis. Trimming removed 4 bases from V and 10 bases from J; junction bases left unmatched: 5. This CDR3 is built from 14 residues. CDR1 PRHDT and CDR2 FYEKMQ come from the germline V gene (reference sequence). Sequencing was performed with immunoSEQ multiplex PCR; in TCRdb, only in-frame clones are kept and a portion is missing. The table has around 65,000 clones, approximately 90% seen once. The sequenced sample was peripheral blood, obtained in the third trimester of pregnancy. The TCR sequence derives from a female donor in good health, enrolled as a control in a pregnancy study. V is TRBV13 and J is TRBJ1-6; TRBD1 agrees at 9 bases. CDR3 nucleotides: TGTGCCAGCAGCTACACCGGGACAGGGTCACCCCTCCACTTT. It yields the protein CASSYTGTGSPLHF. Full variable domain (missing parts from reference TRBV13 and TRBJ1-6): AAGVIQSPRHLIKEKRETATLKCYPIPRHDTVYWYQQGPGQDPQFLISFYEKMQSDKGSIPDRFSAQQFSDYHSELNMSSLELGDSALYFCASSYTGTGSPLHFGNGTRLTVT.